These T cell receptor beta chains were read from a single sample in a study of vaccination effects on CD4 cells after COVID-19. The method was immunoSEQ multiplex PCR; TCRdb's version includes in-frame clones alone and lacks a portion of them. Found here are some 27,000 clones, around three fifths of them singletons; the top ten hold around a tenth. Their cognate antigens are unknown. Specimen: CD4+ T cells from PBMCs cultured without peptide, collected before COVID-19 vaccination. The receptor set was obtained from a human donor who received a COVID-19 vaccine. Each CDR3 is given with its conserved first and last residue. D genes are given only for firm matches. Clone size is given for some rows only: seen once, a few or many times, or a class if the clone is expanded.

abundance	v_gene	j_gene	d_gene	CDR3nt	CDR3aa
few	TRBV30	TRBJ1-3	TRBD1	TGTGCCCACAGGGGTTCTGGAAACACCATATATTTT	CAHRGSGNTIYF
few	TRBV10-1	TRBJ2-3	NA	TGCGCCAGCAGAGGGATTACAGATACGCAGTATTTT	CASRGITDTQYF
NA	TRBV5-1	TRBJ2-3	NA	TGCGCCAGCAGCTTGGAGGGGGGCAGGACAGATACGCAGTATTTT	CASSLEGGRTDTQYF
medium-sized	TRBV5-1	TRBJ2-2	TRBD2	TGCGCCAGCAGCTGGGGGGGAGCGAACACCGGGGAGCTGTTTTTT	CASSWGGANTGELFF
NA	TRBV10-2	TRBJ2-1	TRBD2	TGCGCCAGCAGTTCCCGACTAGCGGGGGGGCGGGAAGATGAGCAGTTCTTC	CASSSRLAGGREDEQFF
NA	TRBV23-1	TRBJ2-7	TRBD1	TGCGCCAGCAGTCAATCGGCAGGGGGCAGCCTTTACGAGCAGTACTTC	CASSQSAGGSLYEQYF
few	TRBV5-4	TRBJ1-2	NA	TGTGCCAGCAGGGGACGGGTGGTTTCTGGCTACACCTTC	CASRGRVVSGYTF
once	TRBV12-3/TRBV12-4	TRBJ2-3	NA	TGTGCCCTGATGGGCAACACAGATACGCAGTATTTT	CALMGNTDTQYF
NA	TRBV6-5	TRBJ1-5	NA	TGTGCCAGCAGTTACTCAGTTATTAGCAATCAGCCCCAGCATTTT	CASSYSVISNQPQHF
once	TRBV5-1	TRBJ1-4	NA	TGCGCCAGCAGCTTGCCCACGGGGGCAGAAGAAAAACTGTTTTTT	CASSLPTGAEEKLFF
NA	TRBV9	TRBJ2-3	NA	TGTGCCAGCAGCACACACCACCTTTCAGATACGCAGTATTTT	CASSTHHLSDTQYF
NA	TRBV18	TRBJ2-5	NA	TGTGCCAGCTCACCCAGCCCGGGGGCGGGCGAGACCCAGTACTTC	CASSPSPGAGETQYF
few	TRBV11-2	TRBJ1-2	NA	TGTGCCAGCAGCTTATCAGAAGACTATGGCTACACCTTC	CASSLSEDYGYTF
NA	TRBV2	TRBJ2-2	NA	TGTGCCAGCAGTGAAATTGAGGTGGCGAACACCGGGGAGCTGTTTTTT	CASSEIEVANTGELFF
NA	TRBV21-1	TRBJ1-1	NA	TGTGCCAGCAGCAGACAGGACTACACTGAAGCTTTCTTT	CASSRQDYTEAFF
NA	TRBV11-2	TRBJ1-5	NA	TGTGCCAGCACCCCGGGCGCAGTTAGCAATCAGCCCCAGCATTTT	CASTPGAVSNQPQHF
NA	TRBV6-5	TRBJ1-1	NA	TGTGCCAGCAGCCAGACAGGGAACACTGAAGCTTTCTTT	CASSQTGNTEAFF
NA	TRBV27	TRBJ1-3	NA	TGTGCCAGCAGTCCCAGGGCCTTGGTCTCTGGAAACACCATATATTTT	CASSPRALVSGNTIYF
NA	TRBV6-5	TRBJ2-7	NA	TGTGCCACCAGTCAACAGAAGAGCTCCTACGAGCAGTACTTC	CATSQQKSSYEQYF
few	TRBV2	TRBJ1-2	TRBD1	TGTGCCGACCGTCTAGGACAGGGGGCTGGCTACACCTTC	CADRLGQGAGYTF
NA	TRBV9	TRBJ2-2	NA	TGTGCCAGCAGCGTAGACCCGGGAAGCACCGGGGAGCTGTTTTTT	CASSVDPGSTGELFF
NA	TRBV6-5	TRBJ2-7	NA	TGTGCCAGCAGTTACGGAACTCCGAGTGGGGGGGAGCAGTACTTC	CASSYGTPSGGEQYF
NA	TRBV12-3/TRBV12-4	TRBJ2-7	NA	TGTGCCAGCAGTTTATCAAACTCCTACGAGCAGTACTTC	CASSLSNSYEQYF
NA	TRBV5-1	TRBJ2-6	TRBD2	TGCGCCAGCAGCTTACCGGGACTAGAGGGTACTGGGGCCAACGTCCTGACTTTC	CASSLPGLEGTGANVLTF
few	TRBV5-1	TRBJ1-2	NA	TGCGCCAGCAGCTTGGCCCCAGGGAACGGCTACACCTTC	CASSLAPGNGYTF
NA	TRBV29-1	TRBJ2-1	TRBD2	TGCAGCGTTGGTCCTAGCGGGGGTAATGAGCAGTTCTTC	CSVGPSGGNEQFF
NA	TRBV6-5	TRBJ1-1	NA	TGTGCCAGCAGTTACTCGGGGCTACAGGGCCCTGAAGCTTTCTTT	CASSYSGLQGPEAFF
NA	TRBV10-2	TRBJ2-7	NA	TGCGCCAGCAGTATGCCCAACGAGCAGTACTTC	CASSMPNEQYF
NA	TRBV10-1	TRBJ2-3	TRBD2	TGCGCCAGCAGAGCTAGCGGGGGGGAAGATACGCAGTATTTT	CASRASGGEDTQYF
NA	TRBV18	TRBJ2-2	TRBD2	TGTGCCAGCTCACCACCGTGGGTGGTAGCGGGCAACACCGGGGAGCTGTTTTTT	CASSPPWVVAGNTGELFF
NA	TRBV18	TRBJ1-5	NA	TGTGCCAGCTCACCGGGCCAGACGGCCCAGCCCCAGCATTTT	CASSPGQTAQPQHF
NA	TRBV5-1	TRBJ1-4	NA	TGCGCCAGCAGCTTGGTCCCTAATGAAAAACTGTTTTTT	CASSLVPNEKLFF
NA	TRBV27	TRBJ2-7	NA	TGTGCCAGCAGGGGAGATTCCTACGAGCAGTACTTC	CASRGDSYEQYF
NA	TRBV19	TRBJ1-6	NA	TGTGCCAGTAGCCAACAGGGTTATGATTCACCCCTCCACTTT	CASSQQGYDSPLHF
NA	TRBV30	TRBJ1-1	NA	TGTGCCTGGGGACAGTCGAACACTGAAGCTTTCTTT	CAWGQSNTEAFF
NA	TRBV7-2	TRBJ2-7	NA	TGTGCCAGCAGCTTTAGAGAGACAAGGATATCCTACGAGCAGTACTTC	CASSFRETRISYEQYF
few	TRBV21-1	TRBJ1-3	NA	TGTGCCAGCAGCAAAGCGGACAGGCTTGGAAACACCATATATTTT	CASSKADRLGNTIYF
few	TRBV18	TRBJ1-1	TRBD1	TGTGCCAGCTCATCGGGACAGGTCAATTCCGGGAACACTGAAGCTTTCTTT	CASSSGQVNSGNTEAFF
NA	TRBV11-2	TRBJ2-2	NA	TGTGCCAGCAGCTTAGATCGTGTACAGGGAACCGGGGAGCTGTTTTTT	CASSLDRVQGTGELFF
once	TRBV2	TRBJ2-3	TRBD2	TGTGCCAGCACCCCACGAGCGGGAGGACGAACAGATACGCAGTATTTT	CASTPRAGGRTDTQYF
NA	TRBV7-7	TRBJ1-2	NA	TGTGCCAGCAGCTTAGGCGGCAGCTATGGCTACACCTTC	CASSLGGSYGYTF
NA	TRBV13	TRBJ1-1	NA	TGTGCCAGCGGGACATTGAACACTGAAGCTTTCTTT	CASGTLNTEAFF
NA	TRBV30	TRBJ2-2	NA	TGTGCCTGGAGGAGGGGGGTGAACACCGGGGAGCTGTTTTTT	CAWRRGVNTGELFF
NA	TRBV3-1/TRBV3-2	TRBJ1-2	NA	TGTGCCAGCAGCCAAGTTTTTCCCACGAGGAGCAGGGCCTATGGCTACACCTTC	CASSQVFPTRSRAYGYTF
few	TRBV6-5	TRBJ1-1	NA	TGTGCCAGCAGCCTTTCGGGGGGGCGCGCTGAAGCTTTCTTT	CASSLSGGRAEAFF
NA	TRBV6-5	TRBJ2-1	NA	TGTGCCAGCAGTTACCGGACTCCCGAGAACAATGAGCAGTTCTTC	CASSYRTPENNEQFF